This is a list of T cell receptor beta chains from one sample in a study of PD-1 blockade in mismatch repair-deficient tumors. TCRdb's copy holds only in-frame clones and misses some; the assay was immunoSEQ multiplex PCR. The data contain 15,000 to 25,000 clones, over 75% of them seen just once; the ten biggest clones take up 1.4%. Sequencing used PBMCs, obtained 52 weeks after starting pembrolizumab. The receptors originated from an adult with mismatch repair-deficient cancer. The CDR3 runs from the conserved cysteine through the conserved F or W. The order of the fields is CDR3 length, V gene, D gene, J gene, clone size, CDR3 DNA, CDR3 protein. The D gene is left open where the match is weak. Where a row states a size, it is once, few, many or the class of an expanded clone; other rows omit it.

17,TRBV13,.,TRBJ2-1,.,TGTGCCAGCAGCCAAAGAACCGGGGGACGGATCGGCCATGAGCAGTTCTTC,CASSQRTGGRIGHEQFF
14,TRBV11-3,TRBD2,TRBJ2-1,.,TGTGCCAGCAGCTTAACCGGCGGGAGGAATGAGCAGTTCTTC,CASSLTGGRNEQFF
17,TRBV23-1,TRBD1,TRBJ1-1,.,TGCGCCAGCAGTCAACCCGAAGATCGGACAGGGAGGACTGAAGCTTTCTTT,CASSQPEDRTGRTEAFF
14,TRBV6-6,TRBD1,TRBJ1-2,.,TGTGCCAGCAGCCACGGGACAGGGGGCAGTGGCTACACCTTC,CASSHGTGGSGYTF
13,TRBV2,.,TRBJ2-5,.,TGTGCCAGCACCTGGACAGTCCCAGAGACCCAGTACTTC,CASTWTVPETQYF
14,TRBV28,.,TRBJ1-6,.,TGTGCCAGCAGTTCGGCAGGCGATAATTCACCCCTCCACTTT,CASSSAGDNSPLHF
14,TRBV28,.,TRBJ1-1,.,TGTGCCAGCAGTTTACACACCCGGGGGGTGAAAGCTTTCTTT,CASSLHTRGVKAFF
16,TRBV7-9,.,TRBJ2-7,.,TGTGCCAGCAGCTTAGGTGCCAGCCTAAGGGGCGAGGTTGAGTACTTC,CASSLGASLRGEVEYF
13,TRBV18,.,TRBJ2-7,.,TGTGCCAGCTCACCACCGGGAGCTTACGAGCAGTACTTC,CASSPPGAYEQYF
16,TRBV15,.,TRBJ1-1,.,TGTGCCACCAGCAGAGATCCCCCCAGGGTTGGCACTGAAGCTTTCTTT,CATSRDPPRVGTEAFF
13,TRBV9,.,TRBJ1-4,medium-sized,TGTGCCAGCAGCCCCCACGGTAATGAAAAACTGTTTTTT,CASSPHGNEKLFF
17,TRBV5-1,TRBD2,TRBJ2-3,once,TGCGCCAGCAGCACCACAGGGACTAGCGGCAGCACAGATACGCAGTATTTT,CASSTTGTSGSTDTQYF
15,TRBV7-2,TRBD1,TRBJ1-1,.,TGTGCCAGCAGCTCTCAGACAGGGGTAAGGACTGAAGCTTTCTTT,CASSSQTGVRTEAFF
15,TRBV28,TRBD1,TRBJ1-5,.,TGTGCCAGCAGGGTACCGGGACAGAGCAATCAGCCCCAGCATTTT,CASRVPGQSNQPQHF
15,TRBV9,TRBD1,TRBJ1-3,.,TGTGCCAGCAGCCTAACAGGGGGCGGTGGAAACACCATATATTTT,CASSLTGGGGNTIYF
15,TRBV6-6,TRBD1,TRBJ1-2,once,TGTGCCAGCAGTCCCGACAGGGGATGGAACTATGGCTACACCTTC,CASSPDRGWNYGYTF
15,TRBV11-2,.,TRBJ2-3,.,TGTGCCAGCAGCTTCGGGACTCTTAGCACAGATACGCAGTATTTT,CASSFGTLSTDTQYF
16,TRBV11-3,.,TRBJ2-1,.,TGTGCCAGCAGCTTCCGACCCGGAGGCGAATACAATGAGCAGTTCTTC,CASSFRPGGEYNEQFF
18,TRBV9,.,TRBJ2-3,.,TGTGCCAGCAGCGCCTACTCTCCTAGCGACCCAAGCACAGATACGCAGTATTTT,CASSAYSPSDPSTDTQYF
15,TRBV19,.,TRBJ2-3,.,TGTGCCAGTAGTATATCCAGAGGAATCACAGATACGCAGTATTTT,CASSISRGITDTQYF
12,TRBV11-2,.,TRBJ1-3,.,TGTGCCAGCAGCTTAGGGCTGAACACCATATATTTT,CASSLGLNTIYF
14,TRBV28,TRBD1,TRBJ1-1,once,TGTGCCAGCAGTACCCAGACAGGGGGCACTGAAGCTTTCTTT,CASSTQTGGTEAFF
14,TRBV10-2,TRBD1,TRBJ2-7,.,TGCGCCAGCAGCTCCCGGACAGGATTCTACGAGCAGTACTTC,CASSSRTGFYEQYF
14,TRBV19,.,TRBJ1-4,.,TGTGCCAGTAGTGATGGGGCAGGGCGTGAAAAACTGTTTTTT,CASSDGAGREKLFF
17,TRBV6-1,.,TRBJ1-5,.,TGTGCCAGCAGTGCCACAGGGCCCAACTATAGCAATCAGCCCCAGCATTTT,CASSATGPNYSNQPQHF
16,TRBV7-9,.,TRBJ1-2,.,TGTGCCAGCAGCTTAGAAGGAGGCGTGATACCCTATGGCTACACCTTC,CASSLEGGVIPYGYTF
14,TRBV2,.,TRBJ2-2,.,TGTGCCAGCAGTGAAGACTACAACACCGGGGAGCTGTTTTTT,CASSEDYNTGELFF
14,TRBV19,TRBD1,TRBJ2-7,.,TGTGCCAGTAGCTACAGGGGCTCTTCGGCCGAGCAGTACTTC,CASSYRGSSAEQYF